The 21 T cell receptor beta chains below come from one sample, sequenced in a study of technical replicates of blood from a few donors. Data came from immunoSEQ multiplex PCR; TCRdb stores just in-frame clones and leaves some out. Of around 16,000 clones listed, around 86% are singletons. The source material was PBMCs. The receptors derive from a human donor in good health.

The chain couples TRBV11-3 to TRBJ2-1, with TRBD1 as a possible D gene (8 bases). Trimming removed 0 bases at V and 4 bases at J, with 13 bases between. Germline V CDR1 and CDR2: SGHNT, YENEEA. This CDR3 contains 16 residues. The DNA for the CDR3 is TGTGCCAGCAGCTTAGAACAGGGGGGGGTTTACAATGAGCAGTTCTTC. Protein: CASSLEQGGVYNEQFF.

CDR3 sequence: CAISGERTTDTQYF. The CDR3, as DNA: TGTGCCATCAGTGGGGAGCGGACCACAGATACGCAGTATTTT. The V gene is TRBV10-3, the J gene TRBJ2-3; tentatively, D is TRBD2 (5 bases). Between the trimmed V and J ends, which lost 4 bases and 2 bases, there was a span of 10 bases. Germline V gene lookup returns CDR1 ENHRY and CDR2 SYGVKD. The CDR3 spans 14 residues.

The chain employs TRBV20-1 and TRBJ2-3; D gene unclear. Germline values: CDR1 DFQATT, CDR2 SNEGSKA (reference sequence). This CDR3 has 11 residues. The V gene lost 5 bases and the J gene lost 7 bases, with 10 bases spanning the gap. CDR3 in DNA: TGCAGTGCTGGCCGTACAAATACGCAGTATTTT. Protein product: CSAGRTNTQYF.

The J gene is TRBJ1-5, the V gene TRBV28; 7 nucleotides align to TRBD1. In germline, CDR1 is MDHEN, CDR2 SYDVKM. V trimming: 5 bases; J trimming: 7 bases; junction bases outside the gene matches: 8. The CDR3 spans 14 residues. This chain's CDR3 is CASSGHQGDQPQHF. In nucleotides, the CDR3 is TGTGCCAGCAGTGGGCACCAGGGGGACCAGCCCCAGCATTTT.

V is TRBV2 and J is TRBJ2-2; 8 nucleotides agree with TRBD2. Germline V gene data show CDR1 as SNHLY and CDR2 as FYNNEI. With 7 bases clipped from V and 4 bases from J, the junction kept 8 bases outside the gene matches. CDR3 length: 15 residues. The CDR3 protein is CASMERERGTGELFF. For the CDR3, the DNA is TGTGCCAGCATGGAGCGGGAGCGGGGCACCGGGGAGCTGTTTTTT.

This chain connects TRBV28 to TRBJ1-2; D possibly corresponds to TRBD1 (6 bases). The CDR3 consists of 12 residues. Germline CDR1 reads MDHEN; CDR2 reads SYDVKM. Trimming took off 6 bases at V and 7 bases at J, with 12 bases between the two ends. CDR3: CASRIQGSGYTF. The CDR3 nucleotides read TGTGCCAGCAGGATACAGGGTAGTGGCTACACCTTC.

The chain couples TRBV25-1 to TRBJ1-2; TRBD1 matches at 10 bases. This CDR3 has 12 residues. The V segment lost 7 bases and the J segment 13 bases; nucleotides outside the gene matches: 9. CDR1 and CDR2 (germline): MGHDK, SYGVNS. This chain's CDR3 is CASMGTGAGCTF. In DNA form, the CDR3 reads TGTGCCAGCATGGGGACAGGGGCGGGGTGCACCTTC.

CDR3 nucleotide sequence: TGTGCCAGCAGCTCCAACAGGGGTACCTACGAGCAGTACTTC. Amino acids: CASSSNRGTYEQYF. The chain joins TRBV11-2 to TRBJ2-5; TRBD1 matches at 7 bases. The J call is in doubt because the DNA end fits TRBJ2-7 better. Germline lookup yields CDR1 SGHAT and CDR2 FQNNGV. There are 14 residues in the CDR3.

This clone was seen once. In DNA, the CDR3 is TGTGCCAGTAGTTTGGACTTAGCCAAAAACATTCAGTACTTC. It translates to CASSLDLAKNIQYF. V usage is TRBV19 and J usage is TRBJ2-4; a possible D gene is TRBD2 (5 bases). V was trimmed by 5 bases and J by 0 bases, leaving 8 bases between them. The CDR3 is 14 residues long. Germline CDR1 and CDR2: LNHDA and SQIVND (reference sequence).

V is TRBV7-9 and J is TRBJ2-2; D is undetermined. This CDR3 comprises 14 residues. V was cut by 4 bases and J by 8 bases, with 14 bases left in between. CDR1 is SEHNR, CDR2 FQNEAQ, per germline (reference sequence). The CDR3 DNA sequence: TGTGCCAGCAGCTCGCCTAATGTCGTGGGGGAGCTGTTTTTT. It is translated as CASSSPNVVGELFF.

This chain joins TRBV4-1 and TRBJ2-7; TRBD2 matches at 10 bases. The germline V gene encodes CDR1 MGHRA and CDR2 YSYEKL. This CDR3 spans 16 amino acids. V trimming: 0 bases; J trimming: 3 bases; junction bases outside the gene matches: 5. The CDR3 region is CASSQEKREGNYEQYF. The DNA of the CDR3 is TGCGCCAGCAGCCAAGAAAAGCGGGAGGGAAACTACGAGCAGTACTTC.

The chain couples TRBV11-2 to TRBJ2-1, with D tentatively TRBD2 (6 bases). The germline gives CDR1 SGHAT, CDR2 FQNNGV. The CDR3 sequence is 14 residues long. V was pared by 10 bases and J by 3 bases, with 16 bases between. The CDR3 reads CATNLASGYNEQFF. CDR3 nucleotides: TGTGCCACCAATCTAGCGAGCGGCTACAATGAGCAGTTCTTC.

The chain joins TRBV15 to TRBJ2-7; tentative D call: TRBD2 (6 bases). CDR3 length: 15 amino acids. V was pared by 0 bases and J by 1 base, with 10 bases between. Germline V gives CDR1 LNHNV, CDR2 YYDKDF (reference sequence). CDR3 residues: CATSRERDSSYEQYF. For the CDR3, the DNA is TGTGCCACCAGCAGAGAGCGGGACTCATCCTACGAGCAGTACTTC. The full variable domain, in which reference TRBV15 and TRBJ2-7 provide the parts outside the CDR3, is DAMVIQNPRYQVTQFGKPVTLSCSQTLNHNVMYWYQQKSSQAPKLLFHYYDKDFNNEADTPDNFQSRRPNTSFCFLDIRSPGLGDTAMYLCATSRERDSSYEQYFGPGTRLTVT.

This chain joins TRBV5-1 and TRBJ1-1, with D perhaps matching TRBD1 (6 bases). The CDR3 is 16 residues long. V was clipped by 3 bases and J by 4 bases, with 19 bases between them. Per the germline V gene, CDR1 is SGHRS and CDR2 is YFSETQ. DNA for the CDR3: TGCGCCAGCAGCTGGGAATTGGGGGGGCTTGGCACTGAAGCTTTCTTT. Translation: CASSWELGGLGTEAFF.

This chain connects TRBV27 to TRBJ1-2, with 8 positions matching TRBD1. Germline V CDR1 and CDR2: MNHEY, SMNVEV (reference sequence). The CDR3 is 14 amino acids. V was pared by 6 bases and J by 5 bases, with 8 bases of the junction left unmatched. Here the CDR3 reads CASRRWGQEYGYTF. The DNA of the CDR3 is TGTGCCAGCAGAAGATGGGGACAGGAATATGGCTACACCTTC.

The chain recombines TRBV7-9 with TRBJ1-2, with TRBD1 matching over 7 bases. CDR3 length equals 14 residues. V trimming: 0 bases; J trimming: 7 bases; junction bases outside the gene matches: 5. The germline CDR1 and CDR2 sequences are SEHNR and FQNEAQ (reference sequence). DNA of the CDR3: TGTGCCAGCAGCTTAGCAGGGGGCGAAGGTGGCTACACCTTC. Translation gives CASSLAGGEGGYTF.

The rearrangement joins TRBV2 to TRBJ2-3, with unresolved D. The CDR3 runs 14 residues. Trimming cost V 10 bases and J 2 bases, with 16 bases left between them. In germline, CDR1 is SNHLY, CDR2 FYNNEI. CDR3 region: CAILSGLLTDTQYF. In nucleotides, the CDR3 is TGTGCCATCCTTAGTGGGCTTCTCACAGATACGCAGTATTTT.

The chain employs TRBV7-8 and TRBJ2-7, with unresolved D. The CDR3 is 11 residues long. The germline V and J ends were trimmed by 5 bases and 6 bases, with 8 bases remaining between them. In germline, CDR1 is SGHVS, CDR2 FQNEAQ. The CDR3 loop reads CASSPRSEQYF. In DNA, the CDR3 is TGTGCCAGCAGCCCACGGAGCGAGCAGTACTTC.

The V and J genes are TRBV2 and TRBJ2-5; TRBD2 agrees at 12 bases. This CDR3 has 15 residues. The V gene end was trimmed by 5 bases and the J gene end by 5 bases; junction bases not matched to a gene: 6. Germline V gene lookup returns CDR1 SNHLY and CDR2 FYNNEI. In DNA form, the CDR3 reads TGTGCCAGCAGTTCTAGCGGGAGGGCCTGGGAGACCCAGTACTTC. It yields the protein CASSSSGRAWETQYF.

The chain recombines TRBV7-6 with TRBJ2-7; 9 nucleotides line up with TRBD2. Germline V gene sequence: CDR1 SGHVS, CDR2 FNYEAQ. The CDR3 spans 15 residues. V lost 4 bases and J lost 4; bases outside the gene matches: 8. The CDR3 DNA sequence: TGTGCCAGCAGCTCAGGCCCTAGCGGGATGTACGAGCAGTACTTC. This translates into CASSSGPSGMYEQYF.

This clone showed up just a few times. V gene TRBV10-3 combines with J gene TRBJ1-5; no reliable D call. This CDR3 spans 12 amino acids. Trimming pared 5 bases from V and 3 bases from J, leaving 5 bases between. CDR1 is ENHRY and CDR2 is SYGVKD in the germline V gene. The CDR3 nucleotides read TGTGCCATCAGTCAAAACAATCAGCCCCAGCATTTT. Its translation is CAISQNNQPQHF.